This T cell receptor beta chain is drawn from a study of T cells after yellow fever vaccination. The authors made TCR cDNA by 5'RACE template switching, adding a universal primer site and UMIs. TCRdb recomputed calls from the 5' RACE reads with MiXCR, one row per CDR3 protein. Found here are 400,000 or so distinct CDR3 sequences, 15% to 20% of them singletons; the top ten hold roughly a sixth. The V end lost 0 bases, the J end lost 5 bases, and 13 bases lay between the germline ends. The CDR3 length is 16 residues. Germline V gives CDR1 SGHTA, CDR2 FQGTGA. This clonotype was obtained from a man between 18 and 35 years old who received the YFV17D yellow fever vaccine. This specimen was PBMCs, taken before the yellow fever booster vaccination. The V and J genes are TRBV7-3 and TRBJ2-2; D gene ambiguous. The CDR3 nucleotides read TGTGCCAGCAGCTTAACAGGTTCCCCAGGAACCGGGGAGCTGTTTTTT. It specifies CASSLTGSPGTGELFF. Complete variable domain (other parts from reference TRBV7-3 and TRBJ2-2): GAGVSQTPSNKVTEKGKYVELRCDPISGHTALYWYRQSLGQGPEFLIYFQGTGAADDSGLPNDRFFAVRPEGSVSTLKIQRTERGDSAVYLCASSLTGSPGTGELFFGEGSRLTVL.